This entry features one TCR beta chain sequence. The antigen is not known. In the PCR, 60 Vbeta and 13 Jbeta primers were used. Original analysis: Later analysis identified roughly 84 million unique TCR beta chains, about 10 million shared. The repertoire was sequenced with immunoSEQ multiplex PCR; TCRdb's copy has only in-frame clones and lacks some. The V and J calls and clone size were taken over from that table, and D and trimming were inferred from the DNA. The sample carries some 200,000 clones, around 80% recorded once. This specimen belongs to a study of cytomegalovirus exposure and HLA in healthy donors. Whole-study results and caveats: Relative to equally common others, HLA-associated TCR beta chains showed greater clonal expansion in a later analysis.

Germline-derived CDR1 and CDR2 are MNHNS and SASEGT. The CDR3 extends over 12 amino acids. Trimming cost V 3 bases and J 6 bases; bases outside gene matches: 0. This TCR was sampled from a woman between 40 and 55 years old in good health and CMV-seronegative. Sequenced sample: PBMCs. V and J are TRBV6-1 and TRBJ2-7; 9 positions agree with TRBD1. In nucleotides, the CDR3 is TGTGCCAGCAGTGAGGACAGGGGCGAGCAGTACTTC. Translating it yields CASSEDRGEQYF.